This T cell receptor (beta chain) is from a study of CD8+ T cells in alopecia areata. Investigators isolated RNA and reverse transcribed it into cDNA to act as the sequencing template. The repertoire was sequenced with immunoSEQ multiplex PCR; TCRdb's copy has only in-frame clones and lacks some. This sample has approximately 180,000 clones, with around 63% found just once. Study-level findings and limits: Patients shared TCRs less clearly than mice did, possibly owing to HLA.

The germline V gene encodes CDR1 KGHSH and CDR2 LQKENI. V was trimmed by 2 bases and J by 6 bases, leaving 10 bases between them. This CDR3 comprises 13 residues. The investigators collected lesional scalp punch biopsies and peripheral blood from alopecia areata patients. As for this clone: Antigen: not known.

This rearrangement joins TRBV18 to TRBJ1-2; D might be TRBD1 (5 bases). The material sequenced was CD4+ T cells sorted from blood, taken at week 0. The TCR originated in a human donor with alopecia areata. Here the CDR3 reads CASSPIRGDGYTF. Written as DNA, the CDR3 is TGTGCCAGCTCACCAATTAGAGGGGATGGCTACACCTTC.